One and the same sample provided the 22 T cell receptor beta chains below, sequenced in a study of blood T cell repertoires in COVID-19. Some clones are missing from TCRdb's copy, which holds only in-frame ones; the method was immunoSEQ multiplex PCR. The sample includes a few hundred thousand clones, about four fifths of them seen just once. Source material: peripheral blood. These receptors were obtained from a man of 80 years or more with acute or convalescent COVID-19.

This chain joins TRBV5-1 and TRBJ1-3; the D is unclear. The CDR3 has 14 amino acids. Germline V gives CDR1 SGHRS, CDR2 YFSETQ. Trimming removed 3 bases at V and 4 bases at J, with 11 bases between. Here the CDR3 DNA reads TGCGCCAGCAGCTCTTACGGGTGGGGAAACACCATATATTTT. It is translated as CASSSYGWGNTIYF. The whole variable domain, remainder taken from reference TRBV5-1 and TRBJ1-3, is KAGVTQTPRYLIKTRGQQVTLSCSPISGHRSVSWYQQTPGQGLQFLFEYFSETQRNKGNFPGRFSGRQFSNSRSEMNVSTLELGDSALYLCASSSYGWGNTIYFGEGSWLTVV.

The V gene is TRBV28, the J gene TRBJ1-2, with 7 bases aligning to TRBD1. Per the germline V gene, CDR1 is MDHEN and CDR2 is SYDVKM. V shed 3 bases and J 2 bases; nucleotides not matched to a gene: 9. There are 16 residues in the CDR3. The CDR3 protein is CASSFMDRRFNYGYTF. The CDR3 DNA sequence: TGTGCCAGCAGTTTCATGGACAGGAGGTTCAACTATGGCTACACCTTC.

The chain links TRBV28 to TRBJ1-4, with D unresolved. CDR1 MDHEN and CDR2 SYDVKM come from the germline V gene. This CDR3 comprises 14 residues. Trimming removed 6 bases from V and 10 bases from J, with 18 bases in between. The CDR3 protein is CASSRSRGSGKLFF. In DNA, the CDR3 is TGTGCCAGCAGCCGAAGCCGGGGAAGTGGAAAACTGTTTTTT.

The chain links TRBV6-5 to TRBJ1-2, with D possibly being TRBD1 (6 bases). The CDR3 contains 15 residues. The V gene lost 4 bases and the J gene lost 4 bases, with 16 bases spanning the gap. The germline gives CDR1 MNHEY, CDR2 SVGAGI. The CDR3 here is CASSLQGGLGYGYTF. CDR3 coding DNA: TGTGCCAGCAGTTTACAGGGTGGCCTTGGCTATGGCTACACCTTC.

The chain is built from TRBV4-2 and TRBJ2-7, with 10 nucleotides matching TRBD1. J gave up 2 bases and V 4 bases, and 8 bases lay outside the gene matches. Germline CDR1 and CDR2: LGHNA and YNFKEQ. The CDR3 is made up of 16 amino acids. Here the CDR3 DNA reads TGTGCCAGCAGCCGTCTGGGGGACAGGGGTCCCTACGAGCAGTACTTC. It specifies CASSRLGDRGPYEQYF.

The chain employs TRBV19 and TRBJ1-6; D remains ambiguous. Germline CDR1 reads LNHDA; CDR2 reads SQIVND (reference sequence). The length of the CDR3 is 15 residues. Trimming removed 3 bases at V and 6 bases at J, with 12 bases between. The CDR3 nucleotides are TGTGCCAGTAGTATGAGGAATCCAACTAATTCACCCCTCCACTTT. This encodes CASSMRNPTNSPLHF.

This chain uses TRBV5-1 with TRBJ2-2, with a possible D match to TRBD2 (7 bases). V was cut by 5 bases and J by 4 bases, with 24 bases left in between. CDR1 and CDR2 (germline): SGHRS, YFSETQ. This CDR3 region has 18 residues. The CDR3 spells CASSLLGGRFAGTGELFF. For the CDR3, the DNA is TGCGCCAGCAGTCTCTTGGGGGGGCGATTTGCGGGCACCGGGGAGCTGTTTTTT.

This rearrangement joins TRBV2 to TRBJ1-5; 7 nucleotides line up with TRBD1. CDR3 size: 16 residues. Germline CDR1 and CDR2: SNHLY and FYNNEI. The V segment lost 3 bases and the J segment 4 bases; nucleotides outside the gene matches: 9. For the CDR3, the DNA is TGTGCCAGCAGTGACGGCGAGGGGGCGCTTAATCAGCCCCAGCATTTT. It codes for CASSDGEGALNQPQHF. Using reference TRBV2 and TRBJ1-5 for the parts outside the CDR3, the full variable domain is EPEVTQTPSHQVTQMGQEVILRCVPISNHLYFYWYRQILGQKVEFLVSFYNNEISEKSEIFDDQFSVERPDGSNFTLKIRSTKLEDSAMYFCASSDGEGALNQPQHFGDGTRLSIL.

The chain recombines TRBV19 with TRBJ1-2; D remains unclear. The CDR3 runs to 15 residues. V lost 5 bases to trimming and J lost 4 bases, with 17 bases between them. Germline V gene lookup returns CDR1 LNHDA and CDR2 SQIVND (reference sequence). The CDR3 region is CASSPTREIGYGYTF. The CDR3 region has the DNA TGTGCCAGTAGTCCAACTCGGGAGATTGGCTATGGCTACACCTTC. Full variable domain (rest looked up from reference TRBV19 and TRBJ1-2): DGGITQSPKYLFRKEGQNVTLSCEQNLNHDAMYWYRQDPGQGLRLIYYSQIVNDFQKGDIAEGYSVSREKKESFPLTVTSAQKNPTAFYLCASSPTREIGYGYTFGSGTRLTVV.

The chain is built from TRBV4-1 and TRBJ1-4; 7 bases map to TRBD1. In germline, CDR1 is MGHRA, CDR2 YSYEKL. V lost 1 base and J lost 2; bases outside the gene matches: 4. The CDR3 has 16 residues. CDR3: CASSQGTTGTNEKLFF. The CDR3 nucleotides are TGCGCCAGCAGCCAAGGGACGACAGGGACTAATGAAAAACTGTTTTTT.

The genes are TRBV2 and TRBJ1-4; possible D gene TRBD1, 5 bases. Germline V lookup: CDR1 SNHLY, CDR2 FYNNEI. The germline V and J ends were trimmed by 6 bases and 5 bases, with 10 bases remaining between them. CDR3 length: 13 amino acids. The chain's CDR3 is CASRTELNEKLFF. The CDR3 DNA sequence: TGTGCCAGCAGGACAGAACTAAATGAAAAACTGTTTTTT.

This clone was detected only a few times. The rearrangement joins TRBV28 to TRBJ1-2; the match to TRBD1 covers 9 bases. Trimming at V came to 3 bases and at J to 4 bases, leaving 6 bases not matched to a gene. Per germline, CDR1 MDHEN and CDR2 SYDVKM. The CDR3 has 15 amino acids. CDR3 in DNA: TGTGCCAGCAGTTTTGGAGGGACAGGGCCCTATGGCTACACCTTC. Its protein is CASSFGGTGPYGYTF.

The chain combines TRBV18 with TRBJ2-5, with 9 bases that match TRBD2. The CDR3 is made up of 16 amino acids. Germline lookup yields CDR1 KGHSH and CDR2 LQKENI. Unmatched junction bases numbered 7, after V lost 0 bases and J lost 5 bases. The CDR3 sequence: CASSPPSLAGPETQYF. CDR3 DNA sequence: TGTGCCAGCTCACCACCGTCTCTAGCGGGACCGGAGACCCAGTACTTC.

This chain joins TRBV6-6 and TRBJ2-7, with 7 positions matching TRBD2. CDR3 length: 16 amino acids. CDR1 and CDR2 (germline): MNHNY, SVGAGI (reference sequence). Trimming cost V 5 bases and J 4 bases; bases outside gene matches: 14. The CDR3 DNA is TGTGCCAGCAGTCCACCTCTAGCGGCTAGGGATTACGAGCAGTACTTC. Translation: CASSPPLAARDYEQYF.

This clone was observed a single time. The V call is TRBV20-1, the J call TRBJ1-4; D is unclear. This CDR3 comprises 11 residues. Trimming took 3 bases from V and 7 from J, leaving 6 bases between them. Germline values: CDR1 DFQATT, CDR2 SNEGSKA (reference sequence). CDR3 sequence: CSASNGEKLFF. As DNA, the CDR3 is TGCAGTGCTAGCAACGGTGAAAAACTGTTTTTT.

This rearrangement joins TRBV28 to TRBJ2-2; a weak D match, TRBD2 (5 bases). The germline V and J ends were trimmed by 1 base and 1 base, with 10 bases remaining between them. This CDR3 spans 16 amino acids. Germline CDR1 is MDHEN and CDR2 is SYDVKM. The CDR3 DNA is TGTGCCAGCAGTTTATCGCCCCGGGGGAACACCGGGGAGCTGTTTTTT. Its protein is CASSLSPRGNTGELFF. Full variable domain (missing parts from reference TRBV28 and TRBJ2-2): DVKVTQSSRYLVKRTGEKVFLECVQDMDHENMFWYRQDPGLGLRLIYFSYDVKMKEKGDIPEGYSVSREKKERFSLILESASTNQTSMYLCASSLSPRGNTGELFFGEGSRLTVL.

The chain couples TRBV28 to TRBJ1-2, with no clear D. Germline assignment: CDR1 MDHEN and CDR2 SYDVKM. This CDR3 has 13 residues. Trimming stripped 2 bases from V and 8 bases from J, with 12 bases between. This chain's CDR3 is CASSLGPQRGYTF. The CDR3 region has the DNA TGTGCCAGCAGTTTAGGTCCTCAGCGGGGCTACACCTTC.

The chain is built from TRBV12-3 or TRBV12-4 and TRBJ1-2; D is perhaps TRBD1 (5 bases). The V gene lost 6 bases and the J gene lost 2 bases, with 10 bases spanning the gap. The CDR3 loop spans 13 amino acids. CDR3 residues: CASSPQENYGYTF. The DNA for the CDR3 is TGTGCCAGCAGCCCACAGGAAAACTATGGCTACACCTTC.

This clone came up many times. V and J are TRBV6-2 or TRBV6-3 and TRBJ1-6, with D possibly being TRBD1 (6 bases). Germline V gene data show CDR1 as MNHEY and CDR2 as SVGEGT. This CDR3 is built from 16 residues. Deletions cut 4 bases from V and 8 bases from J, with 18 bases between. CDR3 nucleotide sequence: TGTGCCAGCAGTTCATACCGGACAGCGCGCGATTCACCCCTCCACTTT. Encoded protein: CASSSYRTARDSPLHF.

This chain links TRBV18 with TRBJ1-5; D not resolved. The CDR3 is 13 residues long. Between the trimmed V and J ends, which lost 5 bases and 9 bases, there was a span of 14 bases. Germline CDR1 and CDR2: KGHSH and LQKENI. In nucleotides, the CDR3 is TGTGCCAGCTCAGAACCGGGTCTCGGGCCCCAGCATTTT. This sequence encodes CASSEPGLGPQHF.

This clone appeared once. The genes are TRBV11-2 and TRBJ1-4, with 11 positions matching TRBD1. This CDR3 is 17 amino acids long. Trimming removed 5 bases from V and 3 bases from J; junction bases left unmatched: 8. Germline V gene sequence: CDR1 SGHAT, CDR2 FQNNGV. CDR3 DNA: TGTGCCAGCAGCGCCCGGACAGGGGGCTTTTCTAATGAAAAACTGTTTTTT. It yields the protein CASSARTGGFSNEKLFF.

This chain joins TRBV9 and TRBJ2-2, with 8 bases identical to TRBD1. V was clipped by 2 bases and J by 7 bases; unmatched bases: 4. Germline V gives CDR1 SGDLS, CDR2 YYNGEE. CDR3 size: 14 residues. CDR3 nucleotide sequence: TGTGCCAGCAGCGTTGGACAGGGAGTCGGGGAGCTGTTTTTT. It codes for CASSVGQGVGELFF.